This T cell receptor (beta chain) was observed in a study of CXCR3-negative and CXCR3-positive naive CD8 T cells. Broader study findings: Both naive subsets, CXCR3-negative and CXCR3-positive, displayed similar TRBV-TRBJ usage, unlike memory cells. Comparably high diversity marked both naive subsets, whereas memory CD8+ cells had much lower diversity.

CDR1 and CDR2 (germline): LNHNV, YYDKDF (reference sequence). This CDR3 is built from 15 residues. Via 5' RACE with UMI labels, TRB cDNA libraries were prepared. TCRdb reanalyzed the 5' RACE reads and collapses them to one entry per CDR3 protein, without DNA. The table lists under 65,000 distinct CDR3 sequences. On this clonotype itself: Its antigen is unknown.

Sorts that each held 300,000 cells were run in triplicate for every CD8+ T cell subset. The receptor's source is a human donor in good health. Some clones in this sample may be carry-over from other donors' samples. The sequencing sample was made of memory CD8+ T cells from blood. This chain links TRBV15 with TRBJ2-7; there is no DNA to check the TCRdb D call of TRBD1. Here the CDR3 reads CATSRDQGFGAEQYF. The full variable domain, rest sourced from reference TRBV15 and TRBJ2-7, is DAMVIQNPRYQVTQFGKPVTLSCSQTLNHNVMYWYQQKSSQAPKLLFHYYDKDFNNEADTPDNFQSRRPNTSFCFLDIRSPGLGDTAMYLCATSRDQGFGAEQYFGPGTRLTVT.